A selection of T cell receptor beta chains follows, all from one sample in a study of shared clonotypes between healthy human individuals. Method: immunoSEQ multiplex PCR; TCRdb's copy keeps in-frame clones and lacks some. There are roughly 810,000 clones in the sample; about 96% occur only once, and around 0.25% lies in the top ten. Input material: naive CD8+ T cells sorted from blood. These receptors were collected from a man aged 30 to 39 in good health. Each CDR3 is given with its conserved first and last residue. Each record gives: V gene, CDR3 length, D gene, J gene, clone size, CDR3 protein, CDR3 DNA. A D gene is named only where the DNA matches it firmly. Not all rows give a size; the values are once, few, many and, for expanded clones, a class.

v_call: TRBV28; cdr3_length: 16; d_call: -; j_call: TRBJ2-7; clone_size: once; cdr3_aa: CASSAYPFGLVREQYF; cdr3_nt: TGTGCCAGCAGCGCCTACCCCTTCGGGCTAGTGCGAGAGCAGTACTTC
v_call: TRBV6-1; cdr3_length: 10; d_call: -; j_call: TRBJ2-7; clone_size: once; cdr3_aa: CASSELQQYF; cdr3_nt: TGTGCCAGCAGTGAGTTGCAGCAGTACTTC
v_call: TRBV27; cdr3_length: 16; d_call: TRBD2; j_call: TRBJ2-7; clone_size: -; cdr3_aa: CASSPLGTSGSYEQYF; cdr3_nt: TGTGCCAGCAGTCCCCTAGGGACTAGCGGGAGCTACGAGCAGTACTTC
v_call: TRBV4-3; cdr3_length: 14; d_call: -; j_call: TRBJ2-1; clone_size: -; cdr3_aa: CASSQALSYNEQFF; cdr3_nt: TGCGCCAGCAGTCAGGCTCTCTCCTACAATGAGCAGTTCTTC
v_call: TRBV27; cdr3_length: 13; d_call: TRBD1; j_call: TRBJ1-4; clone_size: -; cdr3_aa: CASSATGGEKLFF; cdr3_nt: TGTGCCAGCAGTGCGACAGGGGGCGAAAAACTGTTTTTT
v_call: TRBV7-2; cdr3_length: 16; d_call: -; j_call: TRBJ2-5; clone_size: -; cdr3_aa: CASSLRAGVLEETQYF; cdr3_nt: TGTGCCAGCAGCTTACGGGCAGGGGTTCTGGAAGAGACCCAGTACTTC
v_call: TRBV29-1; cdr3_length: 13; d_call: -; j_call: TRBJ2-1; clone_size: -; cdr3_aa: CSVESPGGYEQFF; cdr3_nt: TGCAGCGTTGAGTCCCCGGGGGGCTATGAGCAGTTCTTC
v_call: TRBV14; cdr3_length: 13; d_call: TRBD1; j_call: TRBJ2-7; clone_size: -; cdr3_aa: CASRGQGDYEQYF; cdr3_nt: TGTGCCAGCCGGGGACAGGGGGACTACGAGCAGTACTTC
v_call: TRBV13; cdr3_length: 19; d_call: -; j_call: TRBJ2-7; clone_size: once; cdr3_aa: CASSLGPGVGGATTREQYF; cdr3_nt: TGTGCCAGCAGCTTAGGCCCGGGGGTTGGGGGGGCTACTACTCGGGAGCAGTACTTC
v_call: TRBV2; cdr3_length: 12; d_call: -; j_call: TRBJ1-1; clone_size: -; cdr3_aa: CASSEGGTEAFF; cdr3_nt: TGTGCCAGCAGTGAAGGCGGCACTGAAGCTTTCTTT
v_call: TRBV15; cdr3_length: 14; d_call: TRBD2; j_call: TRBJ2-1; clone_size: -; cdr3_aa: CATSRGLADNEQFF; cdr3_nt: TGTGCCACCAGCAGGGGACTAGCGGACAATGAGCAGTTCTTC
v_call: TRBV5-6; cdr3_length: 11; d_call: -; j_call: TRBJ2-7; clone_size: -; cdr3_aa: CASSFSYEQYF; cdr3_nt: TGTGCCAGCAGCTTCTCCTACGAGCAGTACTTC
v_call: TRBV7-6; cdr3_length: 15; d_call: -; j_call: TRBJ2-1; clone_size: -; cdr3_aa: CASSLGYGAPNEQFF; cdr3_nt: TGTGCCAGCAGCTTAGGTTACGGGGCCCCCAATGAGCAGTTCTTC
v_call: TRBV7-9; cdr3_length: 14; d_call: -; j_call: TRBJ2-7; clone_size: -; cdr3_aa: CASSSREGTYEQYF; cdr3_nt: TGTGCCAGCAGCTCCCGGGAAGGCACCTACGAGCAGTACTTC
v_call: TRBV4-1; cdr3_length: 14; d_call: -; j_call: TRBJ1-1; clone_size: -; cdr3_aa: CASSLPGENTEAFF; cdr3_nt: TGCGCCAGCAGCCTACCCGGGGAGAACACTGAAGCTTTCTTT